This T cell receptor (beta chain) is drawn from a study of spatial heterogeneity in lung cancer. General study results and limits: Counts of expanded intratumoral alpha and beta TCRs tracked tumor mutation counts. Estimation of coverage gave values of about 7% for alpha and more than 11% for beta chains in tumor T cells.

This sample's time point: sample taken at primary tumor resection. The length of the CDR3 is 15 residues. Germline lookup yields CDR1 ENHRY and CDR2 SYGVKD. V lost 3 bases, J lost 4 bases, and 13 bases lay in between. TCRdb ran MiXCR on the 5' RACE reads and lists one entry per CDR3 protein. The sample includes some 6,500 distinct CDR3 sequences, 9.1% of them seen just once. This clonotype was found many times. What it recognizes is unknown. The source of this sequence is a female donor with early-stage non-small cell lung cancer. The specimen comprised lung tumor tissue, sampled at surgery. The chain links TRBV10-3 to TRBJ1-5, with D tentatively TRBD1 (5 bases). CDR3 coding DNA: TGTGCCATCAGTGAATTCGGGGGTGGGAATCAGCCCCAGCATTTT. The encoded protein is CAISEFGGGNQPQHF.